This T cell receptor (beta chain) derives from a study of T cells after yellow fever vaccination. Study context: Researchers used SMART-Seq v4 Ultra Low Input to prepare fractions that had low cell numbers. Study observations and caveats: Within FACS-sorted repertoires, abundant clonotypes contaminating from the bulk population could be present. The CD4 compartment and the CD8 compartment contained a small share of clonotypes in common. A weaker secondary response peaked on day 5, the primary on day 15.

This clonotype was detected a few times. Its specificity is unknown. The length of the CDR3 is 13 residues. V shed 9 bases and J shed 0 bases, with 12 bases lying between them. Germline V CDR1 and CDR2: MNHEY, SMNVEV (reference sequence). TCRdb used MiXCR to reprocess the 5' RACE reads, holding one entry per CDR3 protein. The sample lists some 300,000 distinct CDR3 sequences, roughly 8.6% occurring once. The TCR originated in a man younger than 35 who received the YFV17D yellow fever vaccine. The rearrangement links TRBV27 to TRBJ2-7; D not resolved. The sequencing here drew on PBMCs, taken approximately 40 days after the first yellow fever vaccination. The CDR3 region has the DNA TGTGCCAGGAGACCCTTGAGCTCCTACGAGCAGTACTTC. It codes for CARRPLSSYEQYF.